The rows below give T cell receptor beta chains drawn from one sample of a study of blood T cell repertoires in COVID-19. The data were produced by immunoSEQ multiplex PCR, yet TCRdb's version contains in-frame clones alone and is incomplete. The repertoire holds more than 350,000 clones, with approximately 88% as singletons. The sequenced material came from peripheral blood. The receptors were gathered from a woman in her 30s with COVID-19, enrolled during active disease. The CDR3 runs from the conserved cysteine through the conserved F or W. Fields, in order: J gene, V gene, D gene, clone size, CDR3 protein, CDR3 DNA. The D gene is left open where the match is weak. Expanded clones get a size class; other rows say once, few or many, or leave the size out.

>TRBJ1-2|TRBV7-8|-|-
CASSLPMSGLTSGYTF
TGTGCCAGCAGCCTCCCGATGTCGGGACTCACATCGGGCTACACCTTC
>TRBJ1-2|TRBV27|TRBD1|-
CASRPRGQGRGGYTF
TGTGCCAGCAGACCTCGGGGACAGGGGAGGGGTGGCTACACCTTC
>TRBJ1-1|TRBV7-9|-|-
CASSLARMNTEAFF
TGTGCCAGCAGCTTAGCGCGAATGAACACTGAAGCTTTCTTT
>TRBJ1-5|TRBV6-5|TRBD1|-
CASREGALGQPQHF
TGTGCCAGCAGGGAGGGGGCGCTAGGGCAGCCCCAGCATTTT
>TRBJ1-1|TRBV7-9|-|few
CASSLEGQVNTEAFF
TGTGCCAGCAGCTTAGAGGGGCAGGTGAACACTGAAGCTTTCTTT
>TRBJ2-1|TRBV5-6|TRBD2|-
CASSLASGRSHNEQFF
TGTGCCAGCAGCTTGGCTAGCGGGCGGAGCCACAATGAGCAGTTCTTC
>TRBJ1-2|TRBV24-1|-|-
CATSDSGAGNYGYTF
TGTGCCACCAGTGATTCAGGGGCGGGCAACTATGGCTACACCTTC
>TRBJ2-7|TRBV7-6|-|once
CASRRNLGRGGSAGEQYF
TGTGCCAGCAGGAGGAACCTCGGCAGAGGAGGCTCCGCGGGAGAGCAGTACTTC
>TRBJ2-3|TRBV7-2|TRBD1|-
CASSRDRTSTDTQYF
TGTGCCAGCAGCCGGGACAGGACTAGCACAGATACGCAGTATTTT
>TRBJ2-1|TRBV11-2|TRBD2|-
CASSPLTSGNSGNEQFF
TGTGCCAGCAGCCCCCTAACTAGCGGCAATTCGGGCAATGAGCAGTTCTTC
>TRBJ2-7|TRBV6-6|TRBD2|-
CASSRLAGVRGYEQYF
TGTGCCAGCAGTCGACTAGCGGGGGTCAGGGGCTACGAGCAGTACTTC
>TRBJ1-4|TRBV3-1/TRBV3-2|-|-
CASSQDGRGNGEKLFF
TGTGCCAGCAGCCAAGATGGGAGAGGGAACGGTGAAAAACTGTTTTTT
>TRBJ1-1|TRBV5-1|-|-
CASTRAENTEAFF
TGCGCCAGCACGAGGGCGGAGAACACTGAAGCTTTCTTT
>TRBJ1-6|TRBV28|-|once
CASSSEPLRGRDYNSPLHF
TGTGCCAGCAGCTCCGAACCCCTGCGGGGCCGAGACTATAATTCACCCCTCCACTTT
>TRBJ1-1|TRBV5-1|-|-
CASSLLRGRDMNTEAFF
TGCGCCAGCAGCTTACTCAGGGGTCGTGACATGAACACTGAAGCTTTCTTT
>TRBJ2-1|TRBV7-2|-|few
CASSSRYRSEQFF
TGTGCCAGCAGCTCCCGTTACAGGAGTGAGCAGTTCTTC